This TCR beta chain was documented in a study of cytomegalovirus exposure and HLA in healthy donors. On the study more broadly: From donors who were HLA-typed, an early data release held approximately 80 million unique TCRs. The study placed approximately 78% of its roughly 410 genotyped donors in the Caucasian-associated ancestry cluster. Overall study results and limits: A previous analysis found most TCR beta V segments productive roughly 90% or roughly 30% of the time.

In the case of this clone: Its target is not known.

The PCR ran on 60 Vbeta and 13 Jbeta primers. In the original analysis: Counted up in a later analysis, unique TCR beta chains came to some 75 million, with some 11 million shared. Using immunoSEQ multiplex PCR, the repertoire was profiled, and TCRdb retains in-frame clones only, with some absent. That table supplies the V and J calls and clone size; D and trimming were determined from the DNA. The sample spans some 120,000 clones; the ten largest clones claim around 3.6%. J was trimmed by 5 bases and V by 0 bases; bases with no gene match: 8. This CDR3 has 16 residues. Germline-derived CDR1 and CDR2 are LGHNA and YNFKEQ.

The sequenced sample was PBMCs. The receptor comes from a young man in good health and CMV-seronegative. The J gene is TRBJ2-5, the V gene TRBV4-2, with 8 nucleotides matching TRBD2. The CDR3 DNA is TGTGCCAGCAGCCAAGATCCCCTAGCGGGTCGGGAGACCCAGTACTTC. Translated, it gives CASSQDPLAGRETQYF.